This T cell receptor (beta chain) emerged from a study of blood T cell repertoires in COVID-19. Whole-study context: Acute and convalescent COVID-19 specimens originated in the United States, Italy and Spain.

Those who participated ranged in age from 18 to 89 years and resided in 20 to 25 US areas. As originally analysed: Estimated nucleated cell counts came from reference gene primer amplification. Clones were read by immunoSEQ multiplex PCR, and TCRdb kept only the in-frame ones, dropping some. The V and J calls and clone size were taken over from that table, and D and trimming were inferred from the DNA. The profile shows 200,000 to 250,000 clones, about 84% of them singletons. The V and J ends lost 6 bases and 6 bases respectively, with 20 bases between them. CDR1 and CDR2 from the germline V gene are SNHLY and FYNNEI. The CDR3 spans 15 residues.

The sequence was obtained from a man aged 60-69 years who had recovered from COVID-19. J is TRBJ1-1 and V is TRBV2; D unclear. Sequenced input: PBMCs or T cells enriched from blood (not recorded which). The CDR3 coding sequence is TGTGCCAGCAGGTCCACCTCCGGGTTGGTCGCTGAAGCTTTCTTT. Encoded protein: CASRSTSGLVAEAFF.